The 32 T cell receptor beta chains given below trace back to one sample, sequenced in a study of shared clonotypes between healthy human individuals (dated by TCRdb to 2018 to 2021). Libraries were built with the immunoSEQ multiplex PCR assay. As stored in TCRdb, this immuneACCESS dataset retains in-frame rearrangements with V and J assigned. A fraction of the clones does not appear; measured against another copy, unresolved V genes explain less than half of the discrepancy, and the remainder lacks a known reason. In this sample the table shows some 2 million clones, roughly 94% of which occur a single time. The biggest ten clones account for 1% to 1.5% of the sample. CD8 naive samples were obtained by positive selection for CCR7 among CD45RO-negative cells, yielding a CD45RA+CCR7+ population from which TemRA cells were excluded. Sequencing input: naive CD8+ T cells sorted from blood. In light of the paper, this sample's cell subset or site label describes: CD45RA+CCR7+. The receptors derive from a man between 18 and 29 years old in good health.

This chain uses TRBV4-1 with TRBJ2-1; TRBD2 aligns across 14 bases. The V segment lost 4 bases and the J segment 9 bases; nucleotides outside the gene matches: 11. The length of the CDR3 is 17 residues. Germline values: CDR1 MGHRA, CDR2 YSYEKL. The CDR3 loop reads CASSPPGGLAGEVEQFF. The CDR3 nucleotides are TGCGCCAGCAGCCCCCCCGGGGGACTAGCGGGAGAAGTTGAGCAGTTCTTC.

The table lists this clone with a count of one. The CDR3 DNA reads as TGTGCCAGCAGCTCCTCCGGGACCCCCTACGAGCAGTACTTC. It encodes CASSSSGTPYEQYF. This rearrangement joins TRBV7-9 to TRBJ2-7; D could derive from TRBD1 or TRBD2 (5 bases each). The CDR3 is 14 residues long. The germline V gene encodes CDR1 SEHNR and CDR2 FQNEAQ (reference sequence). Between the trimmed V and J ends, which lost 4 bases and 2 bases, there was a span of 12 bases. Using reference TRBV7-9 and TRBJ2-7 for the parts outside the CDR3, the full variable domain is DTGVSQNPRHKITKRGQNVTFRCDPISEHNRLYWYRQTLGQGPEFLTYFQNEAQLEKSRLLSDRFSAERPKGSFSTLEIQRTEQGDSAMYLCASSSSGTPYEQYFGPGTRLTVT.

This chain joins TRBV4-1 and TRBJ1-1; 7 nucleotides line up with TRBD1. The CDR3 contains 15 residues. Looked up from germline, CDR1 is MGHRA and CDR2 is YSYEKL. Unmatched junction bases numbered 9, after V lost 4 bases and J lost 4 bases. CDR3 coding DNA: TGCGCCAGCAGCCCCTTCCGACAGGGTTTCACTGAAGCTTTCTTT. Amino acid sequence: CASSPFRQGFTEAFF.

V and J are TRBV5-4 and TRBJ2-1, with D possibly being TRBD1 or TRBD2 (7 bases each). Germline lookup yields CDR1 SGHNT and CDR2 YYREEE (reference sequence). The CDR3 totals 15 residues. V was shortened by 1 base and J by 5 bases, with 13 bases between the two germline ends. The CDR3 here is CASSLHPGGDNEQFF. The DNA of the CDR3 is TGTGCCAGCAGCTTGCACCCAGGGGGGGACAATGAGCAGTTCTTC.

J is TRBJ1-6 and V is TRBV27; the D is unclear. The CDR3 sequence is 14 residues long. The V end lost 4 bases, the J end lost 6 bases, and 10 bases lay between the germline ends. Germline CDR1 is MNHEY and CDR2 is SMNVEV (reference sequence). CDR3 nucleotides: TGTGCCAGCAGTTCCCGGGCCCTTAATTCACCCCTCCACTTT. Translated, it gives CASSSRALNSPLHF.

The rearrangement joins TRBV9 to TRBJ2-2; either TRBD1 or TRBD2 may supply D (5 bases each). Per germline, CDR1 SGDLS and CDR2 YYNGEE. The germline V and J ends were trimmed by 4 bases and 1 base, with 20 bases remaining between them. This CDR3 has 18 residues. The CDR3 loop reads CASSPPRGRLLNTGELFF. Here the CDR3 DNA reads TGTGCCAGCAGCCCTCCTCGGGGCCGCCTATTGAACACCGGGGAGCTGTTTTTT.

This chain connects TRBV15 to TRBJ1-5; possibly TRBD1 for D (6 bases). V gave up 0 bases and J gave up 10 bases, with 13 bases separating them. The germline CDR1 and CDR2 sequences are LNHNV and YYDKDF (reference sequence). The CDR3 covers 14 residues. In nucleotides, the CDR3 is TGTGCCACCAGCAGAGAGGGGGGGCGTGAACCCCAGCATTTT. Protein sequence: CATSREGGREPQHF.

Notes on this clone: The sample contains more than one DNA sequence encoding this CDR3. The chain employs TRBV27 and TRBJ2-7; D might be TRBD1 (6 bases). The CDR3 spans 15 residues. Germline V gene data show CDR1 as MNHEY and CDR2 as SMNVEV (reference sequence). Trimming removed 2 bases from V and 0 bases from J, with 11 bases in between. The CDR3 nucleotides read TGTGCCAGCAGTTTAGGGGGCCCAAGCTCCTACGAGCAGTACTTC. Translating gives CASSLGGPSSYEQYF.

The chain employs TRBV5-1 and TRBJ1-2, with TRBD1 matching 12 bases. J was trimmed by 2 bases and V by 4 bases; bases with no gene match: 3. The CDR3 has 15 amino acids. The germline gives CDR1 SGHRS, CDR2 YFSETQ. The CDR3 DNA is TGCGCCAGCAGCGAGGGACAGGGGGCAAACTATGGCTACACCTTC. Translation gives CASSEGQGANYGYTF.

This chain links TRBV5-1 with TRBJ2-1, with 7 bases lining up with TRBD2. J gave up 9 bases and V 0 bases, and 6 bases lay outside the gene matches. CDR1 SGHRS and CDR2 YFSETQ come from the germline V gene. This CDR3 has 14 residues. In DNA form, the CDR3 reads TGCGCCAGCAGCTTGGCCGGTATAGCGGGTGAGCAGTTCTTC. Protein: CASSLAGIAGEQFF.

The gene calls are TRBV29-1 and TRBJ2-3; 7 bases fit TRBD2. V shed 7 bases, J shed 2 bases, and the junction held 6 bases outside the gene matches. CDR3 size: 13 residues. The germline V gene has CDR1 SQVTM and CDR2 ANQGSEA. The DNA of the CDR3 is TGCAGCGCTGTGGGGGGGAACACAGATACGCAGTATTTT. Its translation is CSAVGGNTDTQYF.

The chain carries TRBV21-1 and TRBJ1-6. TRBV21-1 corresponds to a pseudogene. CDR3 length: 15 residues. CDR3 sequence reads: CASKRAGAGNSPLHF. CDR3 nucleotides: TGTGCCAGCAAGCGGGCGGGGGCTGGTAATTCACCCCTCCACTTT.

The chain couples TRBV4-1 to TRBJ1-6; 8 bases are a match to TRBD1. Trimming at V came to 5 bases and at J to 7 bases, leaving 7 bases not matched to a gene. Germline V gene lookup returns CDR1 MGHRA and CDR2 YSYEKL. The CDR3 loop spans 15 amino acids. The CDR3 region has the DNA TGCGCCAGCAGCGAGGAGGACAGGGAGAATTCACCCCTCCACTTT. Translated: CASSEEDRENSPLHF.

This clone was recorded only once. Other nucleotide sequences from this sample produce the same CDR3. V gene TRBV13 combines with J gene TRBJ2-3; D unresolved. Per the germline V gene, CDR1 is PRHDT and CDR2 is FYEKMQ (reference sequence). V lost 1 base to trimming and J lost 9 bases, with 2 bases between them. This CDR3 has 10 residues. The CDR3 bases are TGTGCCAGCAGCTTAGACACGCAGTATTTT. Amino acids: CASSLDTQYF.

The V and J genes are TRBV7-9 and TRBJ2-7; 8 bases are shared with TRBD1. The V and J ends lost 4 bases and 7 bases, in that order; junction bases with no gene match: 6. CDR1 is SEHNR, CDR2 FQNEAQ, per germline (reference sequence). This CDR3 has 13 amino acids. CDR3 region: CASSSDRGGEQYF. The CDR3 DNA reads TGTGCCAGCAGCTCTGACAGGGGCGGAGAGCAGTACTTC.

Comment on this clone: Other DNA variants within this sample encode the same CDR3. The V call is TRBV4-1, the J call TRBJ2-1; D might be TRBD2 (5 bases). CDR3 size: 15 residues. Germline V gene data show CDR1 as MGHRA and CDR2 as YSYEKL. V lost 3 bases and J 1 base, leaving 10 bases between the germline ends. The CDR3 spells CASSHSPGSYNEQFF. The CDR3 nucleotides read TGCGCCAGCAGCCATTCTCCGGGATCCTACAATGAGCAGTTCTTC.

The CDR3 nucleotides are TGCGCCAGCAGCCAAGATGAAGCGGGGCGCTACGAGCAGTACTTC. It specifies CASSQDEAGRYEQYF. This rearrangement joins TRBV4-3 to TRBJ2-7, with TRBD2 matching 7 bases. The CDR3 length is 15 residues. Germline V gene data show CDR1 as LGHNA and CDR2 as YSLEER. Trimming cost V 0 bases and J 3 bases; bases outside gene matches: 5.

The DNA for the CDR3 is TGTGCCAGCAGCCCTCTGGCAGGGGGTCCGGAGCAGTACTTC. This encodes CASSPLAGGPEQYF. The rearrangement links TRBV7-6 to TRBJ2-7; 7 positions agree with TRBD1. The germline V gene has CDR1 SGHVS and CDR2 FNYEAQ. This CDR3 is built from 14 residues. Trimming took 5 bases from V and 7 from J; bases not matched to a gene: 11.

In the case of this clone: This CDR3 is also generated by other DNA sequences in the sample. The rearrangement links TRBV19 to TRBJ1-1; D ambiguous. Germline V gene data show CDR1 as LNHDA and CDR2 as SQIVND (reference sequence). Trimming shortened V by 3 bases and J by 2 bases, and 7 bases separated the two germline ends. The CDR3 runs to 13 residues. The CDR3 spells CASSIASNTEAFF. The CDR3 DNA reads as TGTGCCAGTAGTATCGCAAGTAACACTGAAGCTTTCTTT.

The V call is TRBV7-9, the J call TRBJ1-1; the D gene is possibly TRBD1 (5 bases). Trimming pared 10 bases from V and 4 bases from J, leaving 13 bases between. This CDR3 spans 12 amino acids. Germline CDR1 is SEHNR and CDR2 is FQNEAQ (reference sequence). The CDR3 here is CATDPGTTEAFF. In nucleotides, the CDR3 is TGTGCCACAGACCCAGGGACCACTGAAGCTTTCTTT. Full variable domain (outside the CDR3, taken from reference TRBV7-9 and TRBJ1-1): DTGVSQNPRHKITKRGQNVTFRCDPISEHNRLYWYRQTLGQGPEFLTYFQNEAQLEKSRLLSDRFSAERPKGSFSTLEIQRTEQGDSAMYLCATDPGTTEAFFGQGTRLTVV.

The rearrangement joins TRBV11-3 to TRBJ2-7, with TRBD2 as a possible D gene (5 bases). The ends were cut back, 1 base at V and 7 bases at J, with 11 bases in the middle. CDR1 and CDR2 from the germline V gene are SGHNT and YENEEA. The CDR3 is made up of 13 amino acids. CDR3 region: CASSLGNPGEQYF. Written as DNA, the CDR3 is TGTGCCAGCAGCTTAGGAAATCCGGGGGAGCAGTACTTC.

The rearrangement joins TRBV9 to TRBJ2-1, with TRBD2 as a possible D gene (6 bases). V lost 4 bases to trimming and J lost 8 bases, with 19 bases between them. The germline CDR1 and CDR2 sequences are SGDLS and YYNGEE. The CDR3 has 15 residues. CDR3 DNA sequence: TGTGCCAGCAGCTTAGAGGGCCGGTCGGGGGATGAGCAGTTCTTC. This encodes CASSLEGRSGDEQFF. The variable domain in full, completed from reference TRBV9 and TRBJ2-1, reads DSGVTQTPKHLITATGQRVTLRCSPRSGDLSVYWYQQSLDQGLQFLIQYYNGEERAKGNILERFSAQQFPDLHSELNLSSLELGDSALYFCASSLEGRSGDEQFFGPGTRLTVL.

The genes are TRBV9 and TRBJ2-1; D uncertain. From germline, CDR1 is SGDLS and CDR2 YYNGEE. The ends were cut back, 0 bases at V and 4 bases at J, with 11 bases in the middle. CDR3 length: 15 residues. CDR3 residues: CASSVGSAGYNEQFF. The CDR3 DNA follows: TGTGCCAGCAGCGTAGGGTCAGCCGGATACAATGAGCAGTTCTTC.

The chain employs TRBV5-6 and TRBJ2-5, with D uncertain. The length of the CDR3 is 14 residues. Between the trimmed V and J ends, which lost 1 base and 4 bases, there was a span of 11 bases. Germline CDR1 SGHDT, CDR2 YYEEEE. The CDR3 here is CASSLNWVGETQYF. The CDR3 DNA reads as TGTGCCAGCAGCTTGAACTGGGTTGGAGAGACCCAGTACTTC.

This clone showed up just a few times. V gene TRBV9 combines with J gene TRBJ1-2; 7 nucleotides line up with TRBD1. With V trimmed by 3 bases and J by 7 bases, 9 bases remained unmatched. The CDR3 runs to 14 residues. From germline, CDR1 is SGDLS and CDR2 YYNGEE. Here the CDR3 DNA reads TGTGCCAGCAGCGAGACAGGGATGGGCGGTGGCTACACCTTC. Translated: CASSETGMGGGYTF.

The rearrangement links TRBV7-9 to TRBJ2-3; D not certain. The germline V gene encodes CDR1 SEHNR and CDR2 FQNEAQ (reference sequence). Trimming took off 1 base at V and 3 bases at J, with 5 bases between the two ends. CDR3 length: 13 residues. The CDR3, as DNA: TGTGCCAGCAGCTTAGAGGAGACAGATACGCAGTATTTT. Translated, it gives CASSLEETDTQYF.

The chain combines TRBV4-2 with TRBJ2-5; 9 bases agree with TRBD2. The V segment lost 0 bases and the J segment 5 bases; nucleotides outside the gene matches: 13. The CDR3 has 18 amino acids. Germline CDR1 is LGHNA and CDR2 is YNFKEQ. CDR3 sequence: CASSQEGASGTLWETQYF. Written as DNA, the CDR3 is TGTGCCAGCAGCCAAGAGGGGGCTAGCGGGACCCTCTGGGAGACCCAGTACTTC.

The CDR3 reads CAQREGLDQPQHF. In DNA, the CDR3 is TGTGCCCAGCGTGAGGGTCTCGATCAGCCCCAGCATTTT. This rearrangement joins TRBV2 to TRBJ1-5; D is undetermined. Germline CDR1 reads SNHLY; CDR2 reads FYNNEI. This CDR3 has 13 amino acids. V was cut by 11 bases and J by 5 bases, with 16 bases left in between.

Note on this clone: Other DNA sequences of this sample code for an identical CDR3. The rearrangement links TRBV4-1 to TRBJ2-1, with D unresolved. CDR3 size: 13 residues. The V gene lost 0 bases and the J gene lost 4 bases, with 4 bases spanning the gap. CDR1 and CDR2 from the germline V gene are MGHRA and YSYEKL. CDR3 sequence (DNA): TGCGCCAGCAGCCAAGATCTATACAATGAGCAGTTCTTC. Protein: CASSQDLYNEQFF.

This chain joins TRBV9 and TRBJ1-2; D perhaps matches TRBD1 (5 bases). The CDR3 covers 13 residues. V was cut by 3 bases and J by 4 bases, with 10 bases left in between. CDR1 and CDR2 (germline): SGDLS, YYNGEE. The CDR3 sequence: CASSGGGVYGYTF. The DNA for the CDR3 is TGTGCCAGCAGCGGGGGAGGGGTCTATGGCTACACCTTC.

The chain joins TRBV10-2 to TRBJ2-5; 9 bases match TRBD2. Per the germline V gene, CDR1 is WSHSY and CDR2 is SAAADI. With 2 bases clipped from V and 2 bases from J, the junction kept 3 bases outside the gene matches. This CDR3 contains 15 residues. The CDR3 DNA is TGCGCCAGCAGTGAGGAAGCGGGAGGACAAGAGACCCAGTACTTC. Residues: CASSEEAGGQETQYF.

The CDR3 DNA reads as TGTGCCAGCAGCTTAGGGGGACTAGGCTACGAGCAGTACTTC. This translates into CASSLGGLGYEQYF. This chain joins TRBV7-2 and TRBJ2-7, with 8 positions matching TRBD2. The germline gives CDR1 SGHTA, CDR2 FQGNSA. The length of the CDR3 is 14 residues. V was pared by 1 base and J by 3 bases, with 2 bases of the junction left unmatched. The full variable domain, rest sourced from reference TRBV7-2 and TRBJ2-7, is GAGVSQSPSNKVTEKGKDVELRCDPISGHTALYWYRQSLGQGLEFLIYFQGNSAPDKSGLPSDRFSAERTGGSVSTLTIQRTQQEDSAVYLCASSLGGLGYEQYFGPGTRLTVT.